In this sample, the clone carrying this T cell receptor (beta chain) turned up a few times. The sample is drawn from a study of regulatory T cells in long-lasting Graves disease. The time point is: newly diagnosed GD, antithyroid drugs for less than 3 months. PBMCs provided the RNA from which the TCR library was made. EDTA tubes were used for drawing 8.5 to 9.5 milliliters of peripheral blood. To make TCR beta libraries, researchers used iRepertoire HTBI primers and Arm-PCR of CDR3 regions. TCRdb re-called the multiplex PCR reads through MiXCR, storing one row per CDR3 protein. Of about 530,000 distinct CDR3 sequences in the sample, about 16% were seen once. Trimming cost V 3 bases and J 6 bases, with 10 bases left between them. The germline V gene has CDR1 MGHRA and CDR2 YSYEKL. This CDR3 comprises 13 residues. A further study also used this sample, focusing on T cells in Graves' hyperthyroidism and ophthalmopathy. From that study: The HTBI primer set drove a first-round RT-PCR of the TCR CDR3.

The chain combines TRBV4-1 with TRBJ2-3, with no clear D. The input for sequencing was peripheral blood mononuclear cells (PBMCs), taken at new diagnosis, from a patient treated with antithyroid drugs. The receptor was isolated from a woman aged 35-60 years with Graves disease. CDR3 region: CASSHDRPDTQYF. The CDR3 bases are TGCGCCAGCAGCCATGATCGTCCGGATACGCAGTATTTT.